The rows below give T cell receptor beta chains drawn from one sample of a study of blood T cells in healthy people across ages. One entry per CDR3 protein, called by TCRdb with MiXCR from the 5' RACE reads. Counted here are approximately 2,000,000 distinct CDR3 sequences, roughly 43% occurring once; the ten biggest clones make up under 30%. The material sequenced was blood. These receptors were collected from a human donor in good health. The CDR3 runs from the conserved cysteine through the conserved F or W.

v_call	cdr3_aa
TRBV2	CASSEGDGEFYEQFF
TRBV7-2	CASSLAVGTDTQYF
TRBV9	CASSLHGGSGANVLTF
TRBV21-1	CASSATEFTDYGYTF
TRBV4-3	CASSQDILPRAADTQYF
TRBV12-3/TRBV12-4	CVSSSGETQYF
TRBV5-1	CASSWSGGANTGELFF
TRBV7-9	CASSVYRASYNEQYF
TRBV11-3	CASSSQGGIFDEQYF
TRBV6-5	CASSNVMRGNNEQFF
TRBV12-3/TRBV12-4	CASSEDRGRNEQFF
TRBV7-3	CASSEQGDTEAFF
TRBV27	CASSFWESTYEQYF
TRBV4-2	CASSQGTGFDQPQHF
TRBV20-1	CSAQGQSNSPLHF
TRBV20-1	CSVLQPNTEAFF
TRBV7-2	CASSLSGMGNQPQHF